This entry concerns a single T cell receptor (beta chain). Its recognized antigen is unknown. No per-base quality is available; no much larger clone lies one base away. Its CDR3 holds 17 amino acids, cysteine through phenylalanine. CDR3 DNA is the only sequence kept; it has 51 bases, read in frame from the first base. Trimming removed 6 bases from V and 0 bases from J; the gene matches leave 8 bases unexplained. From the germline V gene (reference sequence), CDR1 is LNHDA and CDR2 is SQIVND. The meaning of the sample's treatment or condition label: allogeneic hematopoietic cell transplantation with graft depleted of TCRalphabeta T cells and CD19 B cells. TCRalphabeta/CD19-depleted allogeneic hematopoietic cell grafts were given to the transplant recipients, all of whom were children. This sample stems from a study of T-cell reconstitution after alpha-beta-depleted transplantation in children (dated by TCRdb to about 2016). In the study overall: The study quantitatively tracked T-cell immune reconstitution after TCRalphabeta/CD19-depleted allogeneic hematopoietic cell transplantation in children using TCR repertoire profiling.

Results and caveats for the whole study, not just this receptor: The apparently early recovery of alphabetaT-cell counts about two months after transplant reportedly depended on only several hundred rapidly expanded clones that came from non-depleted graft cells. The frequencies of hyperexpanded clones fell over the following months, and after one year, T-cell counts and TCRbeta diversity were mostly attributed to newly produced T cells. In some patients, the high TCRbeta diversity seen at day 60 was put down to recipient T cells and intrathymic progenitors that had survived conditioning.

Library construction relied on PCR. Instrument used: Illumina HiSeq 2500. TCR libraries were prepared with molecular barcoding, using unique molecular identifiers to normalize TCRbeta repertoire quantification. The raw public data were reprocessed by TCRdb itself: fastp quality trimming at Q25, MiXCR clonotype calling, in-frame beta chains only. Records with the same CDR3 protein are collapsed into one entry carrying the most frequent genes and DNA. In all, the sample holds about 580,000 distinct CDR3 sequences, and 20% to 25% of those were seen once. The top ten constitute 14% of the sample. The sequence is built from TRBV19 and TRBJ2-6; 7 central bases correspond to TRBD1. The specimen was PBMCs, mostly from graft donor cells, collected 360 days after TCRalphabeta/CD19-depleted stem cell transplant. This receptor was obtained from a boy under two years old who had a stem cell transplant for acute myeloid leukemia, so the T cells may come from the graft donor. The base sequence is TGTGCCAGTAGCCGACAGGGAATTCTCTCTGGGGCCAACGTCCTGACTTTC. Its protein product is CASSRQGILSGANVLTF.